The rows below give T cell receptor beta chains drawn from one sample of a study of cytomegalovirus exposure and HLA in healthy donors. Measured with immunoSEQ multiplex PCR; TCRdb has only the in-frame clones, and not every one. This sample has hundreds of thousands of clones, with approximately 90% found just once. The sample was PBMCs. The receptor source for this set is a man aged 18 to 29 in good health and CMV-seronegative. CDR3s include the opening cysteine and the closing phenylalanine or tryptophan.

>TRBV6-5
CASRWTEDYGYTF
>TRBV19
CASSIFLTSGSENEQYF
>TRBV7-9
CASSAARELFF
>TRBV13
CAISLWDTFTDTQYF
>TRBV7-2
CATGKGATEAFF
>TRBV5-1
CASSTYRGYAGEKGEQFF
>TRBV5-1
CASSITGAYEQYF
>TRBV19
CASGFRDRGGELFF
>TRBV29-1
CSVAQTSGGYNEQFF
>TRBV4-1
CASSQADTEAFF
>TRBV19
CASSRNRDRDGELFF
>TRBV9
CASSVKTRGTPTDTQYF
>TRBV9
CASSPRTSGNEQFF
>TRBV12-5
CASGRDRGQPQHF
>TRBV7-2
CASSLGGTVGDNYGYTF
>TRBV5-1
CASSLSGGGYNEQFF
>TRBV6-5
CASTLTQGAYGYTF
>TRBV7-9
CASSSSDRDNTGELFF
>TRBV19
CASRGTTGTGREQYF
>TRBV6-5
CASKGGRLTGELFF
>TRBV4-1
CASRPDSNAYEQYF
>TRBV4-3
CASSQDLGVPYEQYF
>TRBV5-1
CASSLEGGTEAFF
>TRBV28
CASSLWGGKYEQYF
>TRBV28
CASTSLGRSYNEQFF
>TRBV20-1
CSALAAGVKFF
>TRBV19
CASSIGFGARGQPQHF
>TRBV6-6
CASRRDRAGTGELFF
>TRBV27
CASTRRGPTGNTDTQYF
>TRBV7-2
CASSARQGAYEQYF
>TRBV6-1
CASSPRGTGFYEQYF
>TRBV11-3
CASSEENEQFF
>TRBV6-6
CASSNGQLDTEAFF
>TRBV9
CASSVATGQDTQYF
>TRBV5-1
CASSPLAGVTDTQYF
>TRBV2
CASSVLGQGAGQPQHF
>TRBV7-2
CASSLGGGGRTDTQYF
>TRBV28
CASSSSGTGEEQYF
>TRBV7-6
CASSLLAGGTDTQYF
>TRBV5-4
CASSLAEAGGETQYF
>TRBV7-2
CASRGPAGELFF
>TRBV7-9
CASTPRVHADAEAFF
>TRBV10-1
CASSKGLVVTDTQYF
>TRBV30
CAWNGGGGQPQHF
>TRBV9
CASSVRGPETQYF
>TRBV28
CASRPGTGVTNEKLFF
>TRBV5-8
CASSRRTGPDYGYTF
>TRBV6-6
CASSLKELEFF
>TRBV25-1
CASSIRQGAGANVLTF
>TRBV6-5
CASSFPDSPDTQYF
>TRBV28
CASSQGMRGEKLFF
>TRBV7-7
CASSRGETYEQYF
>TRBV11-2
CASSAWGLANEQYF
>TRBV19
CASTPTDRGSYEQYF
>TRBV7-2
CASSLGQLNQPQHF
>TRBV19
CASSIGTGLQPQHF
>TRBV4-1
CASSQIQGPYEQYF
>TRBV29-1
CSVLTGGVSEQPQHF
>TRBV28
CASSPTQGGTGELFF